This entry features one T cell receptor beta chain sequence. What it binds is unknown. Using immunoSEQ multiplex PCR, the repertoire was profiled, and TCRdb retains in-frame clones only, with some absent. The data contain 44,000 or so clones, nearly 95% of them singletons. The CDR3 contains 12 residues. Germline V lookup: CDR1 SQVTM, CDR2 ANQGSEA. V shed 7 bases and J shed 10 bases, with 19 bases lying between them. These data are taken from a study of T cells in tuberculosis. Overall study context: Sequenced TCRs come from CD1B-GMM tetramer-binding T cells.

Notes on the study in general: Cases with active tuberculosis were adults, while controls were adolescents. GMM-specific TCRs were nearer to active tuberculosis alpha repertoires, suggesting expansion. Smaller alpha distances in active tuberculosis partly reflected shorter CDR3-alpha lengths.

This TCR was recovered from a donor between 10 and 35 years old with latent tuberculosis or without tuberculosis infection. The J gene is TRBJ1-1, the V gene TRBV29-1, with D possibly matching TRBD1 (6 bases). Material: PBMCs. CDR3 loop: CSAEDGGAVAFF. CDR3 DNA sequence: TGCAGCGCAGAGGACGGGGGGGCCGTAGCTTTCTTT.